One sample yielded the 23 T cell receptor beta chains listed below, sequenced in a study of a mutant IDH1 vaccine in newly diagnosed glioma. Time point meaning: week 5, during vaccination. Alongside topical imiquimod, each dose of vaccine comprised 300 ug of mutant IDH1 20-mer peptide. Which antigens these TCRs recognize remains unknown. TCRdb's copy holds only in-frame clones and misses some; the assay was immunoSEQ multiplex PCR. The repertoire holds about 54,000 clones, with roughly four fifths as singletons. The material sequenced was PBMCs, taken from a glioma patient whose treatment included an IDH1 peptide vaccine. All receptors come from a man under 40 with glioma.

The chain links TRBV27 to TRBJ2-1; 12 bases are a match to TRBD2. V was pared by 5 bases and J by 0 bases, with 5 bases of the junction left unmatched. The CDR3 covers 17 residues. CDR1 and CDR2 from the germline V gene are MNHEY and SMNVEV (reference sequence). CDR3 nucleotide sequence: TGTGCCAGCAGTACATGGACTAGCGGGGACTCCTACAATGAGCAGTTCTTC. It translates to CASSTWTSGDSYNEQFF.

This clone was counted a few times. The chain recombines TRBV7-9 with TRBJ1-5, with D unclear. This CDR3 comprises 14 residues. CDR1 and CDR2 (germline): SEHNR, FQNEAQ (reference sequence). V lost 1 base to trimming and J lost 0 bases, with 4 bases between them. The CDR3 reads CASSLGNSNQPQHF. CDR3 bases: TGTGCCAGCAGCTTAGGAAATAGCAATCAGCCCCAGCATTTT.

The chain employs TRBV6-6 and TRBJ1-2, with 11 bases lining up with TRBD1. CDR3 size: 12 residues. The V gene end was trimmed by 6 bases and the J gene end by 7 bases; junction bases not matched to a gene: 1. The germline V gene has CDR1 MNHNY and CDR2 SVGAGI (reference sequence). Written as DNA, the CDR3 is TGTGCCAGCAGGGGGACAGGGGGTGGCTACACCTTC. Protein sequence: CASRGTGGGYTF.

The genes are TRBV4-1 and TRBJ1-1; D is unclear. Germline values: CDR1 MGHRA, CDR2 YSYEKL. The CDR3 is 12 residues long. The germline V and J ends were trimmed by 3 bases and 6 bases, with 8 bases remaining between them. This CDR3 reads CASSQGASEAFF. The CDR3 coding sequence is TGCGCCAGCAGCCAGGGCGCATCTGAAGCTTTCTTT.

The genes are TRBV7-2 and TRBJ2-3; D call uncertain. Between the trimmed V and J ends, which lost 2 bases and 0 bases, there was a span of 6 bases. This CDR3 spans 14 amino acids. Germline loops: CDR1 SGHTA, CDR2 FQGNSA. CDR3: CASSLYQSTDTQYF. CDR3 nucleotides: TGTGCCAGCAGCTTATACCAGAGCACAGATACGCAGTATTTT.

In DNA form, the CDR3 reads TGTGCCAGCAGCCCAGATACCAATGAGCAGTTCTTC. Translation: CASSPDTNEQFF. The chain couples TRBV11-3 to TRBJ2-1; D is ambiguous. Trimming left V 5 bases short and J 6 bases short, with 8 bases between. The germline V gene has CDR1 SGHNT and CDR2 YENEEA. CDR3 length: 12 residues.

A single count supports this clone. The rearrangement joins TRBV5-1 to TRBJ1-1; TRBD1 agrees at 7 bases. The CDR3 has 16 residues. V gave up 1 base and J gave up 4 bases; unmatched junction bases: 10. Per germline, CDR1 SGHRS and CDR2 YFSETQ. The CDR3 sequence: CASSLRQGEGGTEAFF. DNA of the CDR3: TGCGCCAGCAGCTTGAGGCAGGGGGAAGGGGGCACTGAAGCTTTCTTT.

This chain connects TRBV5-1 to TRBJ1-5; 9 bases line up with TRBD1. With 0 bases clipped from V and 6 bases from J, the junction kept 4 bases outside the gene matches. Germline loops: CDR1 SGHRS, CDR2 YFSETQ. The CDR3 runs 15 residues. CDR3 coding DNA: TGCGCCAGCAGCTTGGGGGACAGGGCCGGTCAGCCCCAGCATTTT. It encodes CASSLGDRAGQPQHF.

The V and J genes are TRBV6-6 and TRBJ1-5; maybe TRBD1 (6 bases). CDR1 is MNHNY and CDR2 is SVGAGI in the germline V gene (reference sequence). V lost 0 bases and J lost 4, with 13 bases in between. This CDR3 is 16 amino acids long. Written as DNA, the CDR3 is TGTGCCAGCAGTTACTCGAGGACAGCACTTAATCAGCCCCAGCATTTT. It encodes CASSYSRTALNQPQHF.

This chain connects TRBV7-9 to TRBJ1-5; no firm D call. There are 17 residues in the CDR3. V dropped 4 bases and J dropped 0 bases, with 16 bases sitting between them. Looked up from germline, CDR1 is SEHNR and CDR2 is FQNEAQ (reference sequence). CDR3: CASSSEIDILSNQPQHF. CDR3 bases: TGTGCCAGCAGCTCCGAAATCGACATACTTAGCAATCAGCCCCAGCATTTT.

J is TRBJ1-1 and V is TRBV4-2; 9 positions match TRBD1. Germline-derived CDR1 and CDR2 are LGHNA and YNFKEQ. V trimming: 3 bases; J trimming: 0 bases; junction bases outside the gene matches: 5. The length of the CDR3 is 16 residues. The CDR3 loop is CASSQVDRGLNTEAFF. Here the CDR3 DNA reads TGTGCCAGCAGCCAGGTGGACAGGGGCCTGAACACTGAAGCTTTCTTT.

Here the CDR3 reads CASSQEAGNSNQPQHF. The CDR3 DNA reads as TGCGCCAGCAGCCAAGAGGCAGGGAATAGCAATCAGCCCCAGCATTTT. The chain is built from TRBV4-1 and TRBJ1-5, with D perhaps matching TRBD1 (5 bases). Per germline, CDR1 MGHRA and CDR2 YSYEKL. The CDR3 has 16 residues. Trimming shortened V by 0 bases and J by 0 bases, and 9 bases separated the two germline ends.

The chain joins TRBV6-5 to TRBJ2-5; D gene uncertain. The CDR3 has 15 residues. The V end lost 0 bases, the J end lost 5 bases, and 13 bases lay between the germline ends. CDR1 and CDR2 (germline): MNHEY, SVGAGI. The DNA of the CDR3 is TGTGCCAGCAGTTACTCTGGCACCCATTTGGAGACCCAGTACTTC. It translates to CASSYSGTHLETQYF.

The chain couples TRBV11-2 to TRBJ1-1; D is unclear. Germline assignment: CDR1 SGHAT and CDR2 FQNNGV. This CDR3 has 12 amino acids. Between the trimmed V and J ends, which lost 9 bases and 4 bases, there was a span of 12 bases. The CDR3 DNA reads as TGTGCCAGTTCGAAGATGGGCACTGAAGCTTTCTTT. This translates into CASSKMGTEAFF. Combining the CDR3 with reference TRBV11-2 and TRBJ1-1 gives the whole variable domain EAGVAQSPRYKIIEKRQSVAFWCNPISGHATLYWYQQILGQGPKLLIQFQNNGVVDDSQLPKDRFSAERLKGVDSTLKIQPAKLEDSAVYLCASSKMGTEAFFGQGTRLTVV.

This clone was detected a few times. The V call is TRBV7-2, the J call TRBJ2-3, with 7 bases matching TRBD1. The CDR3 has 15 amino acids. J gave up 2 bases and V 6 bases, and 8 bases lay outside the gene matches. CDR1 is SGHTA, CDR2 FQGNSA, per germline. The CDR3 spells CASREMGTATDTQYF. The DNA of the CDR3 is TGTGCCAGCAGGGAGATGGGGACAGCCACAGATACGCAGTATTTT.

The chain uses TRBV30 and TRBJ1-6; TRBD1 matches 9 bases. The germline V gene encodes CDR1 GTSNPN and CDR2 SVGIG (reference sequence). V lost 2 bases, J lost 4 bases, and 3 bases stayed unmatched. The CDR3 length is 15 residues. CDR3 DNA sequence: TGTGCCTGGAGTTCCGGGACAGGGTATAATTCACCCCTCCACTTT. Amino acid sequence: CAWSSGTGYNSPLHF.

This sequence joins TRBV10-1 and TRBJ2-2; D unresolved. V lost 3 bases to trimming and J lost 4 bases, with 6 bases between them. CDR1 is WNHNN, CDR2 SYGVQD, per germline (reference sequence). The CDR3 covers 13 residues. CDR3 DNA: TGCGCCAGCAGTGAAGGTGGCACCGGGGAGCTGTTTTTT. Amino acid sequence: CASSEGGTGELFF.

The chain recombines TRBV18 with TRBJ1-5; no reliable D call. Trimming stripped 4 bases from V and 5 bases from J, with 6 bases between. Germline CDR1 reads KGHSH; CDR2 reads LQKENI. The CDR3 spans 12 residues. Written as DNA, the CDR3 is TGTGCCAGCTCACGGTTTGATCAGCCCCAGCATTTT. Translated: CASSRFDQPQHF.

This clone was detected once. The chain recombines TRBV4-1 with TRBJ1-6, with D perhaps TRBD1 (5 bases). Trimming removed 1 base at V and 0 bases at J, with 13 bases between. Germline V lookup: CDR1 MGHRA, CDR2 YSYEKL. This CDR3 has 18 residues. The CDR3 coding sequence is TGCGCCAGCAGCCAAGGGATGAGGGGTAGCTCCTATAATTCACCCCTCCACTTT. This codes for CASSQGMRGSSYNSPLHF.

The rearrangement joins TRBV6-5 to TRBJ1-1; no firm D call. V was clipped by 6 bases and J by 5 bases, with 13 bases between them. Germline CDR1 reads MNHEY; CDR2 reads SVGAGI. CDR3 length equals 13 residues. CDR3 protein: CASSRTFGTEAFF. The CDR3 coding sequence is TGTGCCAGCAGCCGGACCTTTGGGACTGAAGCTTTCTTT.

The V call is TRBV7-9, the J call TRBJ1-5; D unresolved. This CDR3 region has 17 residues. The V end was cut by 8 bases, the J end by 4 bases, with 24 bases between. The germline V gene has CDR1 SEHNR and CDR2 FQNEAQ (reference sequence). The CDR3 sequence is CASAAGIFPEGNQPQHF. CDR3 sequence (DNA): TGTGCCAGCGCGGCTGGAATTTTTCCGGAAGGGAATCAGCCCCAGCATTTT.

The chain joins TRBV5-6 to TRBJ2-7, with a weak D call TRBD2 (5 bases). CDR1 and CDR2 from the germline V gene are SGHDT and YYEEEE. This CDR3 region has 13 residues. V lost 4 bases to trimming and J lost 3 bases, with 11 bases between them. CDR3 nucleotides: TGTGCCAGCAGCCCCGGGAACTACTACGAGCAGTACTTC. Translated, it gives CASSPGNYYEQYF.

This clone was picked up one time. The CDR3 DNA follows: TGTGCCAGCAGCTTATTTCGGGGGAGCTCCTACGAGCAGTACTTC. This translates into CASSLFRGSSYEQYF. The chain employs TRBV7-2 and TRBJ2-7, with D possibly matching TRBD2 (6 bases). Germline-derived CDR1 and CDR2 are SGHTA and FQGNSA. The CDR3 is 15 amino acids. Trimming stripped 2 bases from V and 0 bases from J, with 11 bases between.